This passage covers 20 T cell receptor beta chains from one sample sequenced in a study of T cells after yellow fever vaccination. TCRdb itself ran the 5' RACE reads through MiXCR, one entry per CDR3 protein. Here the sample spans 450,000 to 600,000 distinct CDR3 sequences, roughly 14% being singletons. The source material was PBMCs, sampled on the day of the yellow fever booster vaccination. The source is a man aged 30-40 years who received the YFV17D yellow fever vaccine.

The CDR3 region is CASSPYGEGTDTQYF. DNA for the CDR3: TGCGCCAGCAGCCCCTACGGGGAGGGGACAGATACGCAGTATTTT. The chain has TRBV5-1 and TRBJ2-3, with TRBD2 matching over 7 bases. Germline assignment: CDR1 SGHRS and CDR2 YFSETQ. This CDR3 has 15 amino acids. V lost 4 bases to trimming and J lost 3 bases; unmatched junction nucleotides: 8.

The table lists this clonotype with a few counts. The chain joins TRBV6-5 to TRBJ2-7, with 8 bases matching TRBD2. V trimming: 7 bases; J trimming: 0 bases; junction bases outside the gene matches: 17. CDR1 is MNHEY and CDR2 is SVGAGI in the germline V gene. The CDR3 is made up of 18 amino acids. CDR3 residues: CASTFRAGDSGSSYEQYF. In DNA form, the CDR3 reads TGTGCCAGCACGTTCCGAGCGGGAGATTCGGGCAGCTCCTACGAGCAGTACTTC.

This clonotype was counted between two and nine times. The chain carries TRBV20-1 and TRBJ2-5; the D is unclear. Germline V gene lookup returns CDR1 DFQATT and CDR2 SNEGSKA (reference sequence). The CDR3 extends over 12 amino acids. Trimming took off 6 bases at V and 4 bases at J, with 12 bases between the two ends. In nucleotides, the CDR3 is TGCAGTGCCCAAAAGATGGGAGAGACCCAGTACTTC. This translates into CSAQKMGETQYF.

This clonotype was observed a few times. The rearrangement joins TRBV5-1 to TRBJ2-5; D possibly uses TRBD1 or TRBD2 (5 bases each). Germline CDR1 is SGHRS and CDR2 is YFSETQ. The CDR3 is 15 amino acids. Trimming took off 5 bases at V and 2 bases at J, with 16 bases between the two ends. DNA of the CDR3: TGCGCCAGCAGGCCTGACAGTCCGGGGCAAGAGACCCAGTACTTC. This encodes CASRPDSPGQETQYF.

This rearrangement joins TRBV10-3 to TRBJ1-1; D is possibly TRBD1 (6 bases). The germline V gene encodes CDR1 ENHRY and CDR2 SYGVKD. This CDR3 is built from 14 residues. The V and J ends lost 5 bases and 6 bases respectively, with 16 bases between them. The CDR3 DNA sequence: TGTGCCATCAGTACACAGGGTCGTTTCCCTGAAGCTTTCTTT. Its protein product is CAISTQGRFPEAFF.

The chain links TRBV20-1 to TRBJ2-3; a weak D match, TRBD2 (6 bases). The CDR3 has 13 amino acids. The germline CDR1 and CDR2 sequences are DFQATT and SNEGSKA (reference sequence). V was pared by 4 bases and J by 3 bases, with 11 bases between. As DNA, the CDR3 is TGCAGTGCTAATCCAGGGAGGACAGATACGCAGTATTTT. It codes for CSANPGRTDTQYF.

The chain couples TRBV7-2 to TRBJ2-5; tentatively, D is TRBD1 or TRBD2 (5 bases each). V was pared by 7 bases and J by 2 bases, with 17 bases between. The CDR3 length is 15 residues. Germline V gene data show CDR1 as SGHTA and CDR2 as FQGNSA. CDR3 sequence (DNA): TGTGCCAGCACCTTTCAAACGGGGCAGCAAGAGACCCAGTACTTC. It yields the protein CASTFQTGQQETQYF.

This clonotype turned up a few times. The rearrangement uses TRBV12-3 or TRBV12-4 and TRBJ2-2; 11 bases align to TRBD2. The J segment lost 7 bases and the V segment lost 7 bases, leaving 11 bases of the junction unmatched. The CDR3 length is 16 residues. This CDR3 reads CASIGTSGSGLGELFF. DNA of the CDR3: TGTGCCAGCATTGGGACTAGCGGATCTGGGCTCGGGGAGCTGTTTTTT.

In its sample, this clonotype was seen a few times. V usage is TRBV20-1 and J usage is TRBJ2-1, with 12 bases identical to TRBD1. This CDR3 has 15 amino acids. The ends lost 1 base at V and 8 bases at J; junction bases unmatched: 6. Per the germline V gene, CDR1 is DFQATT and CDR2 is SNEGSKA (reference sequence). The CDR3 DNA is TGCAGTGCTAGAGGGGGGACAGGGGGCAAGGATGAGCAGTTCTTC. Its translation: CSARGGTGGKDEQFF.

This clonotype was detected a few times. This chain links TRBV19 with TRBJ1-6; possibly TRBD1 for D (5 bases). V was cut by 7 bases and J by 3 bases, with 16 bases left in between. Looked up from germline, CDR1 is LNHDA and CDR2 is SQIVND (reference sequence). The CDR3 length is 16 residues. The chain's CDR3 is CASTPSWGSYNSPLHF. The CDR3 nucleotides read TGTGCCAGTACCCCTTCTTGGGGCAGCTATAATTCACCCCTCCACTTT.

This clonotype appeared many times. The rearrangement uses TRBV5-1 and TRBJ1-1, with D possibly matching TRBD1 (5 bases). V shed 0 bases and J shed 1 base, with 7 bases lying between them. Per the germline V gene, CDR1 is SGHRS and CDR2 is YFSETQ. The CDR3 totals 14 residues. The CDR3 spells CASSLEGTNTEAFF. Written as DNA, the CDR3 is TGCGCCAGCAGCTTGGAAGGGACGAACACTGAAGCTTTCTTT.

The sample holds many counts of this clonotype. The CDR3 spells CASSRFVGLAGGYEQYF. In nucleotides, the CDR3 is TGTGCCAGCAGCCGTTTCGTGGGACTAGCGGGAGGTTACGAGCAGTACTTC. The chain joins TRBV3-1 to TRBJ2-7, with TRBD2 identical over 15 bases. Unmatched junction bases numbered 8, after V lost 4 bases and J lost 4 bases. Germline CDR1 LGHDT, CDR2 YNNKEL (reference sequence). The CDR3 length is 17 residues.

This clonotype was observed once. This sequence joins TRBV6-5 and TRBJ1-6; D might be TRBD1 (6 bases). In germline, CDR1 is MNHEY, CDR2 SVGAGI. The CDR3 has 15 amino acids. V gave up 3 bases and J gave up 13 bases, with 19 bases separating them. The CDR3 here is CASSYRGAKGRPLHF. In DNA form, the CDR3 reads TGTGCCAGCAGTTATAGGGGGGCCAAGGGCAGGCCCCTCCACTTT.

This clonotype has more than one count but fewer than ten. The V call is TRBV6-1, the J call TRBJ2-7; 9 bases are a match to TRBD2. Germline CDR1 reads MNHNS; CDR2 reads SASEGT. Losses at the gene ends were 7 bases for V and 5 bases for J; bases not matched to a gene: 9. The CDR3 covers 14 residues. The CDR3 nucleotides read TGTGCCAGCACGGCGGGACTAGCACTCAACGAGCAGTACTTC. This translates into CASTAGLALNEQYF.

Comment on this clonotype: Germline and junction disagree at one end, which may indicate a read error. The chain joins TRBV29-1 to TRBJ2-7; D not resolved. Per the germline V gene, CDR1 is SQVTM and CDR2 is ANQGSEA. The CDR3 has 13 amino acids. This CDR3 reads CSVEYGDSYEQYF. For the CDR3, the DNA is TGCAGCGTTGAATATGGCGACTCCTATGAGCAGTACTTC.

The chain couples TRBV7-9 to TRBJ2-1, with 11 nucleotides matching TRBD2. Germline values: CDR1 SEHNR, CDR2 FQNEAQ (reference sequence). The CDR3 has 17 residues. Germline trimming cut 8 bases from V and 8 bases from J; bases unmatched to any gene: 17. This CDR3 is CASRTFLSGRASDEQFF. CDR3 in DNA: TGTGCCAGCCGAACTTTTCTTAGCGGGAGGGCCTCGGATGAGCAGTTCTTC. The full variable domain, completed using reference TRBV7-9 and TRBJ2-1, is DTGVSQNPRHKITKRGQNVTFRCDPISEHNRLYWYRQTLGQGPEFLTYFQNEAQLEKSRLLSDRFSAERPKGSFSTLEIQRTEQGDSAMYLCASRTFLSGRASDEQFFGPGTRLTVL.

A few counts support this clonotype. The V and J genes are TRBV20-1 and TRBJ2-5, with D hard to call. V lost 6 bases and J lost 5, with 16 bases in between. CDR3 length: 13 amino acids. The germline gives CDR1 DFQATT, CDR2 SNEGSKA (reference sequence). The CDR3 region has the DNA TGCAGTGCCCCTGGGATAGCTCGGGAGACCCAGTACTTC. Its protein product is CSAPGIARETQYF.

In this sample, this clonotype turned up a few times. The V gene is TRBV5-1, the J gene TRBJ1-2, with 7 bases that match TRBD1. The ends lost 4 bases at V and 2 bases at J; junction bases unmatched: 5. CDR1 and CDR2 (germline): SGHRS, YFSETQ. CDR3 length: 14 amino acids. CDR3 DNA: TGCGCCAGCAGCCCGACGGGACAGAACTATGGCTACACCTTC. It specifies CASSPTGQNYGYTF. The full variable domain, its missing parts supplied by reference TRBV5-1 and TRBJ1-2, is KAGVTQTPRYLIKTRGQQVTLSCSPISGHRSVSWYQQTPGQGLQFLFEYFSETQRNKGNFPGRFSGRQFSNSRSEMNVSTLELGDSALYLCASSPTGQNYGYTFGSGTRLTVV.

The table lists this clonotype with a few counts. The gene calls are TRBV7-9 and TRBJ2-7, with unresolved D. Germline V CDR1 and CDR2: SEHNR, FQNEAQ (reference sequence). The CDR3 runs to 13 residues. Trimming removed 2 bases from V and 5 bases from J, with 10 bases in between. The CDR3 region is CASSLIGINEQYF. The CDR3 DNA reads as TGTGCCAGCAGCTTAATCGGCATAAACGAGCAGTACTTC.

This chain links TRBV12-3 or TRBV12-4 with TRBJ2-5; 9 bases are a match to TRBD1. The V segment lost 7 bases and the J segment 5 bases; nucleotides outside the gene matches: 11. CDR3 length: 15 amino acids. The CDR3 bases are TGTGCCAGCACCCCGGGACAGGGTGAGTTGGAGACCCAGTACTTC. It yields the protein CASTPGQGELETQYF.